This TCR beta chain comes out of a study of blood T cells in healthy people across ages. Together with a sample-barcoded 5' primer, a J-beta primer mix was included in a second PCR lasting about 7 to 11 cycles. MiXCR, run by TCRdb on the 5' RACE reads, gives a single entry per CDR3 protein. The data contain over 1,500,000 distinct CDR3 sequences, around 48% of them singletons. This clonotype was detected only a few times. Russia was home to the donors, healthy Caucasian individuals aged roughly 6 to 95. Every donor gave approximately 10 milliliters of peripheral blood. Researchers isolated at least 6 million PBMCs per sample. Germline V lookup: CDR1 SGHVS, CDR2 FNYEAQ. Trimming took 1 base from V and 4 from J, leaving 12 bases between them. The CDR3 spans 15 residues.

This chain links TRBV7-6 with TRBJ2-3; no clear D. Source material: blood. The sequence was collected from a woman aged 40 to 55 in good health. CDR3 sequence (DNA): TGTGCCAGCAGCTTAGAGTTTGCCTCCGCAGATACGCAGTATTTT. Residues: CASSLEFASADTQYF.